These 6 T cell receptor beta chains were all obtained from the same sample, sequenced in a study of blood T cells in healthy people across ages. A second PCR, run for about 6 to 11 cycles, used a sample-barcoded 5' primer plus a J-beta primer mix. MiXCR, run by TCRdb on the 5' RACE reads, gives a single entry per CDR3 protein. Altogether some 1.4 million distinct CDR3 sequences are present, about 40% being singletons, with the ten largest covering 7.9%. Sequenced: blood. These receptors originate from a woman in her late teens or twenties in good health.

This clonotype turned up a few times. The chain has TRBV20-1 and TRBJ2-7; D may be TRBD1 (5 bases). CDR3 length: 16 amino acids. V lost 5 bases to trimming and J lost 0 bases, with 20 bases between them. The germline CDR1 and CDR2 sequences are DFQATT and SNEGSKA (reference sequence). The chain's CDR3 is CSASNVGLGSSYEQYF. Here the CDR3 DNA reads TGCAGTGCTTCCAATGTGGGGCTGGGAAGCTCCTACGAGCAGTACTTC.

In its sample, this clonotype was seen once. The V call is TRBV20-1, the J call TRBJ1-1, with D tentatively TRBD1 (6 bases). V lost 4 bases and J 0 bases, leaving 15 bases between the germline ends. This CDR3 has 15 residues. CDR1 and CDR2 (germline): DFQATT, SNEGSKA (reference sequence). The CDR3 spells CSATIGGQLNTEAFF. For the CDR3, the DNA is TGCAGTGCTACCATCGGGGGACAACTGAACACTGAAGCTTTCTTT.

The chain employs TRBV5-1 and TRBJ1-6; 7 bases match TRBD1. V shed 2 bases and J 5 bases; nucleotides not matched to a gene: 10. Per germline, CDR1 SGHRS and CDR2 YFSETQ. There are 17 residues in the CDR3. The CDR3, as DNA: TGCGCCAGCAGCTTACGGGGGACAGAGCTAAATAATTCACCCCTCCACTTT. Protein: CASSLRGTELNNSPLHF.

This clonotype was counted a few times. CDR3 sequence (DNA): TGCGCCAGCAGCCGAAGCAGGGTCTTACACAATGAGCAGTTCTTC. Translation: CASSRSRVLHNEQFF. This chain links TRBV4-1 with TRBJ2-1; a weak D match, TRBD1 (5 bases). Germline V gene lookup returns CDR1 MGHRA and CDR2 YSYEKL. The CDR3 runs to 15 residues. V dropped 4 bases and J dropped 5 bases, with 15 bases sitting between them.

The chain links TRBV7-9 to TRBJ1-4; D not resolved. The V gene lost 1 base and the J gene lost 2 bases, with 8 bases spanning the gap. Germline values: CDR1 SEHNR, CDR2 FQNEAQ (reference sequence). The CDR3 is 15 amino acids. In DNA, the CDR3 is TGTGCCAGCAGCTTAGGGCCGTCGACTAATGAAAAACTGTTTTTT. Translating it yields CASSLGPSTNEKLFF.

The chain joins TRBV24-1 to TRBJ2-5; D tentatively reads TRBD1 or TRBD2 (6 bases each). The CDR3 runs 16 residues. The germline gives CDR1 KGHDR, CDR2 SFDVKD. The V gene lost 4 bases and the J gene lost 11 bases, with 25 bases spanning the gap. The CDR3: CATSEGGGPFINEQYF. The CDR3 DNA follows: TGTGCCACCAGTGAAGGAGGGGGGCCTTTTATCAATGAGCAGTACTTC.